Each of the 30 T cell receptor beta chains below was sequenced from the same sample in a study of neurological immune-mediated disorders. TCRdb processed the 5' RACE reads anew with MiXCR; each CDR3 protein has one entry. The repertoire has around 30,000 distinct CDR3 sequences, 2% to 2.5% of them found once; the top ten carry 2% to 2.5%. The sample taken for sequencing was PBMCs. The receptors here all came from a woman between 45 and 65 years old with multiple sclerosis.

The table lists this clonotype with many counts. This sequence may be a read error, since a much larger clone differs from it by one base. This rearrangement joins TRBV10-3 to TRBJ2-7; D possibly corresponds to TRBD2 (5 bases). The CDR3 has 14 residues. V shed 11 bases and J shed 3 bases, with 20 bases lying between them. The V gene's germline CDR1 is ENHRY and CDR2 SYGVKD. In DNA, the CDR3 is TGTGCCTCCGCGTCCCGGGGAAAGAACTACGAGCAGTACTTC. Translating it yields CASASRGKNYEQYF.

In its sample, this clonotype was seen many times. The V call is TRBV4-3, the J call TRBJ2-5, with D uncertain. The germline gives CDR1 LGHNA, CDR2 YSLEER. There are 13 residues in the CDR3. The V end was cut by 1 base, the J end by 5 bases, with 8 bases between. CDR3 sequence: CASSQAVGETQYF. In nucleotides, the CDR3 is TGCGCCAGCAGCCAAGCCGTAGGGGAGACCCAGTACTTC.

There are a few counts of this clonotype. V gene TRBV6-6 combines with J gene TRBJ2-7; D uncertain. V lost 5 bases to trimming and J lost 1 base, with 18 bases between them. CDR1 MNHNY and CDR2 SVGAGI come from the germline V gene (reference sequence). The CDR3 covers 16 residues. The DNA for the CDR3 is TGTGCCAGCAGTAAGCTCATACCGGAAGTATCCTACGAGCAGTACTTC. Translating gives CASSKLIPEVSYEQYF.

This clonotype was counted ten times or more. CDR3 amino acids: CSERSDGNTEAFF. The CDR3 DNA reads as TGCAGTGAGAGGTCGGATGGGAACACTGAAGCTTTCTTT. The J gene is TRBJ1-1, the V gene TRBV20-1, with no clear D. V was clipped by 7 bases and J by 1 base, with 13 bases between them. The CDR3 length is 13 residues. Germline V gene data show CDR1 as DFQATT and CDR2 as SNEGSKA (reference sequence).

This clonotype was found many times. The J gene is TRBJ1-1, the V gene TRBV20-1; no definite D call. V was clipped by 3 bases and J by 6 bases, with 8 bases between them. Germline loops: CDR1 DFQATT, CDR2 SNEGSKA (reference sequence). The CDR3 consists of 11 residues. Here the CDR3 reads CSASTGSEAFF. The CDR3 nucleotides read TGCAGTGCTAGTACGGGTTCTGAAGCTTTCTTT.

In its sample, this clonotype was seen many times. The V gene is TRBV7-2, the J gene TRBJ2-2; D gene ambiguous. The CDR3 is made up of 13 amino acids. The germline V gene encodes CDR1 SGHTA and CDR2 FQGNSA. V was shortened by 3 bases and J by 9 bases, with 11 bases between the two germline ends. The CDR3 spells CASSLDLGRELFF. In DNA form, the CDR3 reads TGTGCCAGCAGCTTGGATTTAGGTCGGGAGCTGTTTTTT.

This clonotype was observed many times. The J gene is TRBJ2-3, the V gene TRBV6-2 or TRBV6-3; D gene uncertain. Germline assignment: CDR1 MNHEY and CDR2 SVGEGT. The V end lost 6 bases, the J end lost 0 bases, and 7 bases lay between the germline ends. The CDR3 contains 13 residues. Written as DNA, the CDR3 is TGTGCCAGCAGGGAACTTAGCACAGATACGCAGTATTTT. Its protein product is CASRELSTDTQYF.

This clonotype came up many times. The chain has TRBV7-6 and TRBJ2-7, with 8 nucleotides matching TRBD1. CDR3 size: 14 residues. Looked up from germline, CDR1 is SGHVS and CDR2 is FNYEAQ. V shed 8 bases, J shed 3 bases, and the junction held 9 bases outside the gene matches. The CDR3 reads CASSGGPLYYEQYF. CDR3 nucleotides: TGTGCCAGCTCAGGGGGCCCGCTTTACTACGAGCAGTACTTC.

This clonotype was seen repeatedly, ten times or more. CDR3 coding DNA: TGCAGCGTTCCCTACAGGGACTGGGAAGAGACCCAGTACTTC. This encodes CSVPYRDWEETQYF. This chain joins TRBV29-1 and TRBJ2-5; the D call may be TRBD1 or TRBD2 (6 bases each). V lost 5 bases and J lost 3, with 16 bases in between. The CDR3 runs 14 residues. Germline V CDR1 and CDR2: SQVTM, ANQGSEA.

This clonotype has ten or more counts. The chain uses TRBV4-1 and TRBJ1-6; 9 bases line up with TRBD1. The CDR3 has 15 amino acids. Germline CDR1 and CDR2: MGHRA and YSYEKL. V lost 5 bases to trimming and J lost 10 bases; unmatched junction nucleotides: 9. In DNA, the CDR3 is TGCGCCAGCAGCGCCCCGGGACAGGGCGACTCACCCCTCCACTTT. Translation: CASSAPGQGDSPLHF.

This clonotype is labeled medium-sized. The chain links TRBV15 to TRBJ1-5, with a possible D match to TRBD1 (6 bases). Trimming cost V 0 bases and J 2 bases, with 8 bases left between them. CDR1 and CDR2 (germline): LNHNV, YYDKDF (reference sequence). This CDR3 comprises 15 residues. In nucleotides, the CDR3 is TGTGCCACCAGCAGAGATCCAGGGGGCAATCAGCCCCAGCATTTT. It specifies CATSRDPGGNQPQHF.

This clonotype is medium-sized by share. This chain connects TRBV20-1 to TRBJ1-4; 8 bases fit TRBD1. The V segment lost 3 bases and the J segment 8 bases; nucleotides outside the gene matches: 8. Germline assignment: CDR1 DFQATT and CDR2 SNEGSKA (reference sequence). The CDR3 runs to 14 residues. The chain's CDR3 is CSASRTGFTEKLFF. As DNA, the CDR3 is TGCAGTGCTAGCCGGACAGGGTTTACGGAAAAACTGTTTTTT.

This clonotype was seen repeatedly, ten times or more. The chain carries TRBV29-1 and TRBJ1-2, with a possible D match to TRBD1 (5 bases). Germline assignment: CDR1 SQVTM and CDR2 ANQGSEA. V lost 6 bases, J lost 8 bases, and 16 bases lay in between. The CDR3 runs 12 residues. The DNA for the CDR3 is TGCAGCGTCCACGGGGGGAGCGGCGGCTACACCTTC. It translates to CSVHGGSGGYTF.

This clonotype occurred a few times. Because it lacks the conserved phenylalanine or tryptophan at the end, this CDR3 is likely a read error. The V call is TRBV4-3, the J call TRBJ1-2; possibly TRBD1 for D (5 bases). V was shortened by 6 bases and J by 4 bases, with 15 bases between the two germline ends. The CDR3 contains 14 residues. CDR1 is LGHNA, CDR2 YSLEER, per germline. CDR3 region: CASRGEGSGYGYTN. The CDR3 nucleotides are TGCGCCAGCAGAGGGGAGGGCTCGGGCTATGGCTACACCAAC.

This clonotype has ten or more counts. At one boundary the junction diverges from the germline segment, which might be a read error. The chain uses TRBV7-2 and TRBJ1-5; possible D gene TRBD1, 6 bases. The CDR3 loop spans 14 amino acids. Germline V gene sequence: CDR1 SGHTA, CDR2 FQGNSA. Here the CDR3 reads CASSSGHSNQPQNF. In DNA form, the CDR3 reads TGTGCCAGCAGCTCGGGACACAGCAATCAGCCCCAGAATTTT. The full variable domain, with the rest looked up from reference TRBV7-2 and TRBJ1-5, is GAGVSQSPSNKVTEKGKDVELRCDPISGHTALYWYRQSLGQGLEFLIYFQGNSAPDKSGLPSDRFSAERTGGSVSTLTIQRTQQEDSAVYLCASSSGHSNQPQNFGDGTRLSIL.

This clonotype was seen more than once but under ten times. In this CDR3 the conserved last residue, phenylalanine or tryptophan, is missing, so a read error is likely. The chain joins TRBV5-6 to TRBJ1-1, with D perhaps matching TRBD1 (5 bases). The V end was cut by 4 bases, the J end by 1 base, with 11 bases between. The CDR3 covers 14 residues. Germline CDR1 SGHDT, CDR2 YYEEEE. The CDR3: CASSRGRANTEAFN. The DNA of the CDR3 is TGTGCCAGCAGCCGGGGACGCGCGAACACTGAAGCTTTCAAT.

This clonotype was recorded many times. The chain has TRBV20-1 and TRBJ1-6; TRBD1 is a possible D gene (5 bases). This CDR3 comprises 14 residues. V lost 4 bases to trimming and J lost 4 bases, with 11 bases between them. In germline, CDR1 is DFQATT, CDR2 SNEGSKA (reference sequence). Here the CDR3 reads CSAKNDRYNSPLHF. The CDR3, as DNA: TGCAGTGCTAAGAATGACAGATATAATTCACCCCTCCACTTT.

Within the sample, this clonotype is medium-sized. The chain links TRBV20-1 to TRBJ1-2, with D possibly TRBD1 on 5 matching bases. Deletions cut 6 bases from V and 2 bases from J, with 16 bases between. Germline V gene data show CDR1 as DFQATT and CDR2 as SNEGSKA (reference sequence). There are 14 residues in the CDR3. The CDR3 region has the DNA TGCAGTGCAAGTCCGGGACGGACGAACTATGGCTACACCTTC. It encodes CSASPGRTNYGYTF.

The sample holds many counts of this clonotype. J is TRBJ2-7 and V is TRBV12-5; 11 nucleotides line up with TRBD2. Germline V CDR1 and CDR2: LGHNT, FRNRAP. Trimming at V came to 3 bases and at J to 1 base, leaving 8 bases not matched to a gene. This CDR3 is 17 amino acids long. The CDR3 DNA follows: TGTGCTAGTGGTTTTGAGACTAGCGGGACCTTTTCCTACGAGCAGTACTTC. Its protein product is CASGFETSGTFSYEQYF.

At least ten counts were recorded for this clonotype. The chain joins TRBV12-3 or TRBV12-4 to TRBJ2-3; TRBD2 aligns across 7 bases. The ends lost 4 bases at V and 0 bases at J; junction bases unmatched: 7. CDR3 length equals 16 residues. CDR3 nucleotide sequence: TGTGCCAGCAGTTGGCGTGCGGGGGTTAGCACAGATACGCAGTATTTT. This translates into CASSWRAGVSTDTQYF.

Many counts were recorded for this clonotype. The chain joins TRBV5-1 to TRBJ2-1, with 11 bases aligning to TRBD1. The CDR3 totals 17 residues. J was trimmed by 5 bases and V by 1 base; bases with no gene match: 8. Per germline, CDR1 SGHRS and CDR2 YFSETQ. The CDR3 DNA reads TGCGCCAGCAGCTTGCGGTCGGGACAGGGGGGAAACAATGAGCAGTTCTTC. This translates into CASSLRSGQGGNNEQFF.

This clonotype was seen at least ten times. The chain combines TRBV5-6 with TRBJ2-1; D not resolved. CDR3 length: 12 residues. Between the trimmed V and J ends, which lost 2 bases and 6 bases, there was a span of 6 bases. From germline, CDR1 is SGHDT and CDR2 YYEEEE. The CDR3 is CASSFTVNEQFF. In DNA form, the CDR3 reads TGTGCCAGCAGCTTTACAGTCAATGAGCAGTTCTTC. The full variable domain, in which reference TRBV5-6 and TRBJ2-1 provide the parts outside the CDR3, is DAGVTQSPTHLIKTRGQQVTLRCSPKSGHDTVSWYQQALGQGPQFIFQYYEEEERQRGNFPDRFSGHQFPNYSSELNVNALLLGDSALYLCASSFTVNEQFFGPGTRLTVL.

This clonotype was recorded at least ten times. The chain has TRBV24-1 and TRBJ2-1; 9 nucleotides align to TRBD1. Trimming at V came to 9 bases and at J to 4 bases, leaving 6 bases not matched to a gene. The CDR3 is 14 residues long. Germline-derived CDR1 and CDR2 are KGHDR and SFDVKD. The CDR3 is CATQGTGNYNEQFF. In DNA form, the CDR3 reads TGTGCCACCCAAGGGACAGGGAATTACAATGAGCAGTTCTTC.

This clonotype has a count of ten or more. CDR3 sequence (DNA): TGCGCCAGCAGCTTGGATCGGGGAAGGAGTGAAAAACTGTTTTTT. It specifies CASSLDRGRSEKLFF. This chain uses TRBV5-1 with TRBJ1-4, with D uncertain. Germline CDR1 SGHRS, CDR2 YFSETQ. The CDR3 runs 15 residues. Trimming shortened V by 0 bases and J by 7 bases, and 13 bases separated the two germline ends.

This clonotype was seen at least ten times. The CDR3 sequence is CSARDGALKETQYF. In nucleotides, the CDR3 is TGCAGTGCTAGAGATGGGGCTTTAAAAGAGACCCAGTACTTC. The chain combines TRBV20-1 with TRBJ2-5, with D maybe TRBD1 (5 bases). The germline V gene encodes CDR1 DFQATT and CDR2 SNEGSKA (reference sequence). CDR3 length: 14 amino acids. The V end was cut by 0 bases, the J end by 3 bases, with 11 bases between.

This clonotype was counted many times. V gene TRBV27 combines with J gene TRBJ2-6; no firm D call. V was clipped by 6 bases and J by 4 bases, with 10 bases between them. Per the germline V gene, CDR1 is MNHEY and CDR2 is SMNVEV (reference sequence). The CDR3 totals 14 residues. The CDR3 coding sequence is TGTGCCAGCAGCCAATCCACCGGGGCCAACGTCCTGACTTTC. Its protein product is CASSQSTGANVLTF.

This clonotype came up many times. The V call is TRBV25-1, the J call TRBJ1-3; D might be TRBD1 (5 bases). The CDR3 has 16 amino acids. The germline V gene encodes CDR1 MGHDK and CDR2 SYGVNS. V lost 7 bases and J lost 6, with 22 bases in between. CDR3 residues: CASMDWGGNGENTIYF. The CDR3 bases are TGTGCCAGCATGGATTGGGGGGGAAACGGGGAAAACACCATATATTTT.

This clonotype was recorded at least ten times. DNA of the CDR3: TGTGCCAGCAGCTTAGTTGGTTCCTACAATGAGCAGTTCTTC. Translated, it gives CASSLVGSYNEQFF. This chain joins TRBV11-3 and TRBJ2-1; D remains unclear. The CDR3 contains 14 residues. Between the trimmed V and J ends, which lost 1 base and 1 base, there was a span of 5 bases. Germline values: CDR1 SGHNT, CDR2 YENEEA. Combining the CDR3 with reference TRBV11-3 and TRBJ2-1 gives the whole variable domain EAGVVQSPRYKIIEKKQPVAFWCNPISGHNTLYWYLQNLGQGPELLIRYENEEAVDDSQLPKDRFSAERLKGVDSTLKIQPAELGDSAVYLCASSLVGSYNEQFFGPGTRLTVL.

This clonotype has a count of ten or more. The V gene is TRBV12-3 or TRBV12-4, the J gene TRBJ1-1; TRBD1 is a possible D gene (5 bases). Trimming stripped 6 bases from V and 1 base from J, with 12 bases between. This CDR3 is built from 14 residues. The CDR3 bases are TGTGCCAGCAGCCCCGGACACCAGAACACTGAAGCTTTCTTT. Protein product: CASSPGHQNTEAFF.

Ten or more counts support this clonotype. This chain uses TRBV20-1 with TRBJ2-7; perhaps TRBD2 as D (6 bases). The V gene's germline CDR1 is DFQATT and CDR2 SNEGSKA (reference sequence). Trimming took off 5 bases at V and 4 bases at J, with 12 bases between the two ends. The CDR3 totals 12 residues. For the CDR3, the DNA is TGCAGTGCTCTGACTAGAAGGTACGAGCAGTACTTC. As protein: CSALTRRYEQYF.